These T cell receptor beta chains were read from a single sample in a study of post-analysis software for immune sequencing data. TCRdb reanalysed the PCR reads using MiXCR and keeps one entry per CDR3 protein. The sample has roughly 580,000 distinct CDR3 sequences; around 44% are singletons. Sequencing input: blood. The source of these receptors is a girl aged 10-17 years with multiple sclerosis. Each CDR3 is given with its conserved first and last residue. The order of the fields is clone size, J gene, V gene, D gene, CDR3 DNA, CDR3 protein. The D gene is left open where the match is weak. Rows give clone size only sometimes, using once, few, many, or a class for an expanded clone.

clone size: .
J gene: TRBJ2-7
V gene: TRBV5-1
D gene: TRBD2
CDR3 DNA: TGCGCCAGCAGCTCCGGGACTAGCGCCACCTACGAGCAGTACTTC
CDR3 protein: CASSSGTSATYEQYF

clone size: once
J gene: TRBJ2-5
V gene: TRBV7-9
D gene: .
CDR3 DNA: TGTGCCAGCAGCTTAGTAACTAGCTGGGAGACCCAGTACTTC
CDR3 protein: CASSLVTSWETQYF

clone size: .
J gene: TRBJ2-5
V gene: TRBV7-2
D gene: TRBD2
CDR3 DNA: TGTGCCAGCAGCTTACGCGGTAGCGGGAAGTACGGGCAGTACTTC
CDR3 protein: CASSLRGSGKYGQYF

clone size: .
J gene: TRBJ2-3
V gene: TRBV20-1
D gene: TRBD2
CDR3 DNA: TGCAGTGCTAGAGACTCGGGGCTAGCGGGGGTTTGGGATACGCAGTATTTT
CDR3 protein: CSARDSGLAGVWDTQYF

clone size: few
J gene: TRBJ1-2
V gene: TRBV27
D gene: .
CDR3 DNA: TGTGCCAGCTCTCTTGGATTTTGGGGCTATGGCTACACCTTC
CDR3 protein: CASSLGFWGYGYTF

clone size: once
J gene: TRBJ2-3
V gene: TRBV3-1
D gene: .
CDR3 DNA: TGTGCCAGCAGCCAAGCCGGCGGTACGCAGTATTTT
CDR3 protein: CASSQAGGTQYF

clone size: .
J gene: TRBJ2-1
V gene: TRBV10-3
D gene: .
CDR3 DNA: TGTGCCAGCACACCTGGGCGAGGTGAGAATGAGCAGTTCTTC
CDR3 protein: CASTPGRGENEQFF

clone size: .
J gene: TRBJ2-7
V gene: TRBV12-3/TRBV12-4
D gene: .
CDR3 DNA: TGTGCCAGCAGTTTAGACAGACCCCCCGAGCAGTACTTC
CDR3 protein: CASSLDRPPEQYF

clone size: few
J gene: TRBJ2-5
V gene: TRBV4-2
D gene: TRBD2
CDR3 DNA: TGTGCCAGCAGCCAAGTATATGGGGCGGGAGGACAAGAGACCCAGTACTTC
CDR3 protein: CASSQVYGAGGQETQYF

clone size: .
J gene: TRBJ2-7
V gene: TRBV10-3
D gene: .
CDR3 DNA: TGTGCCATCATGGGATCTCTATATCACGAGCAGTACTTC
CDR3 protein: CAIMGSLYHEQYF

clone size: few
J gene: TRBJ2-3
V gene: TRBV29-1
D gene: .
CDR3 DNA: TGCAGCGTTGTAGCGGTGAAAGGCACAGATACGCAGTATTTT
CDR3 protein: CSVVAVKGTDTQYF

clone size: .
J gene: TRBJ2-5
V gene: TRBV12-3/TRBV12-4
D gene: TRBD2
CDR3 DNA: TGTGCCAGCAGTTTAGGACTAGCGGGAGTCGTGCAGTACTTC
CDR3 protein: CASSLGLAGVVQYF

clone size: once
J gene: TRBJ1-1
V gene: TRBV7-3
D gene: .
CDR3 DNA: TGTGCCAGCACCGATTTCATTAAGGAGAACACTGAAGCTTTCTTT
CDR3 protein: CASTDFIKENTEAFF

clone size: few
J gene: TRBJ2-1
V gene: TRBV7-3
D gene: .
CDR3 DNA: TGTGCCAGCAGCTCGGGGACCACCAATGAGCAGTTCTTC
CDR3 protein: CASSSGTTNEQFF

clone size: .
J gene: TRBJ2-5
V gene: TRBV4-1
D gene: .
CDR3 DNA: TGCGCCAGCAGCCAAGGACCCCTACAAGAGACCCAGTACTTC
CDR3 protein: CASSQGPLQETQYF

clone size: .
J gene: TRBJ1-2
V gene: TRBV29-1
D gene: TRBD1
CDR3 DNA: TGCAGCGTTCCGACAGGGGGTGGCTACACCTTC
CDR3 protein: CSVPTGGGYTF

clone size: few
J gene: TRBJ2-5
V gene: TRBV24-1
D gene: TRBD1
CDR3 DNA: TGTGCCACCAGCAAAGGGGGCCCTGGAGAGACCCAGTACTTC
CDR3 protein: CATSKGGPGETQYF

clone size: few
J gene: TRBJ2-5
V gene: TRBV12-3/TRBV12-4
D gene: .
CDR3 DNA: TGTGCCAGCAGTTTAGGGGGGGCAGGTGACCGGATGGAGACCCAGTACTTC
CDR3 protein: CASSLGGAGDRMETQYF

clone size: few
J gene: TRBJ2-5
V gene: TRBV10-3
D gene: .
CDR3 DNA: TGTGCCATCAGTGAGTCGGTAGAGACCCAGTACTTC
CDR3 protein: CAISESVETQYF

clone size: few
J gene: TRBJ2-3
V gene: TRBV7-9
D gene: .
CDR3 DNA: TGTGCCAGCAGCTCCAGCCAGGGGCCCCAAGATACGCAGTATTTT
CDR3 protein: CASSSSQGPQDTQYF

clone size: .
J gene: TRBJ1-5
V gene: TRBV7-2
D gene: .
CDR3 DNA: TGTGCCAGCAGCTTTACTAATCAGCCCCAGCATTTT
CDR3 protein: CASSFTNQPQHF

clone size: .
J gene: TRBJ2-7
V gene: TRBV13
D gene: .
CDR3 DNA: TGTGCCAGCAGCTTCGGGCGGAGCCCCTACGAGCAGTACTTC
CDR3 protein: CASSFGRSPYEQYF

clone size: .
J gene: TRBJ1-1
V gene: TRBV12-3/TRBV12-4
D gene: .
CDR3 DNA: TGTGCCAGCAGTTTAGACTCCTTAGGGACTGAAGCTTTCTTT
CDR3 protein: CASSLDSLGTEAFF

clone size: .
J gene: TRBJ1-1
V gene: TRBV6-1
D gene: .
CDR3 DNA: TGTGCCAGCAACATGGGAATGGCTGAAGCTTTCTTT
CDR3 protein: CASNMGMAEAFF

clone size: many
J gene: TRBJ2-7
V gene: TRBV12-3/TRBV12-4
D gene: TRBD2
CDR3 DNA: TGTGCCAGCAGTCGGACTAGGAACGACGAGCAGTACTTC
CDR3 protein: CASSRTRNDEQYF

clone size: few
J gene: TRBJ2-7
V gene: TRBV27
D gene: .
CDR3 DNA: TGTGCCAGCAGTTTATCTTTCAATTTCCGGGAATACGAGCAGTACTTC
CDR3 protein: CASSLSFNFREYEQYF

clone size: .
J gene: TRBJ2-3
V gene: TRBV6-5
D gene: TRBD2
CDR3 DNA: TGTGCCAGCAGTTCACTGGGACTAGCGGGGGGTACAGATACGCAGTATTTT
CDR3 protein: CASSSLGLAGGTDTQYF

clone size: .
J gene: TRBJ2-3
V gene: TRBV5-4
D gene: TRBD1
CDR3 DNA: TGTGCCAGCAGCGGGGGGGACAGGGGGCAATCAGATACGCAGTATTTT
CDR3 protein: CASSGGDRGQSDTQYF

clone size: few
J gene: TRBJ2-3
V gene: TRBV3-1
D gene: TRBD1
CDR3 DNA: TGTGCCAGCAGCCTTAACTACAGGGGGCCCACAGATACGCAGTATTTT
CDR3 protein: CASSLNYRGPTDTQYF

clone size: few
J gene: TRBJ1-6
V gene: TRBV29-1
D gene: .
CDR3 DNA: TGCAGCATCCGGACAGAGCTTAATTCACCCCTCCACTTT
CDR3 protein: CSIRTELNSPLHF

clone size: .
J gene: TRBJ1-6
V gene: TRBV4-1
D gene: .
CDR3 DNA: TGCGCCAGCAGCCAAGATGCCGGACAGAATTCACCCCTCCACTTT
CDR3 protein: CASSQDAGQNSPLHF

clone size: .
J gene: TRBJ2-5
V gene: TRBV20-1
D gene: .
CDR3 DNA: TGCAGTGCTAGAGATCAAGGGGATCAAGAGACCCAGTACTTC
CDR3 protein: CSARDQGDQETQYF

clone size: .
J gene: TRBJ1-5
V gene: TRBV18
D gene: .
CDR3 DNA: TGTGCCAGCTCACCCGCTTGGAGTCAGCCCCAGCATTTT
CDR3 protein: CASSPAWSQPQHF

clone size: .
J gene: TRBJ1-1
V gene: TRBV12-3/TRBV12-4
D gene: .
CDR3 DNA: TGTGCCAGCAGTTTAGCATTTGGGGAGCTCACTGAAGCTTTCTTT
CDR3 protein: CASSLAFGELTEAFF

clone size: few
J gene: TRBJ2-3
V gene: TRBV20-1
D gene: TRBD1
CDR3 DNA: TGCAGTGCTGATGGACAGGGCCATACAGATACGCAGTATTTT
CDR3 protein: CSADGQGHTDTQYF

clone size: .
J gene: TRBJ2-4
V gene: TRBV12-3/TRBV12-4
D gene: .
CDR3 DNA: TGTGCCAGCAGTTCCTGGGCTGGGGGCGCGGATCCCAAAAACATTCAGTACTTC
CDR3 protein: CASSSWAGGADPKNIQYF

clone size: .
J gene: TRBJ2-7
V gene: TRBV12-3/TRBV12-4
D gene: TRBD1
CDR3 DNA: TGTGTCAGCACCACGGGACAGGGAAGAGAGCAGTACTTC
CDR3 protein: CVSTTGQGREQYF

clone size: .
J gene: TRBJ2-7
V gene: TRBV4-1
D gene: .
CDR3 DNA: TGCGCCAGCAGCCCCCGGGGTTCCGAGCAGTACTTC
CDR3 protein: CASSPRGSEQYF

clone size: .
J gene: TRBJ2-6
V gene: TRBV6-1
D gene: TRBD1
CDR3 DNA: TGTGCCAGTGGTCCGGGACAGGGCCTCTCTGGGGCCAACGTCCTGACTTTC
CDR3 protein: CASGPGQGLSGANVLTF

clone size: .
J gene: TRBJ1-1
V gene: TRBV29-1
D gene: .
CDR3 DNA: TGCAGCGTTGAAGATTGGCCTAACACTGAAGCTTTCTTT
CDR3 protein: CSVEDWPNTEAFF

clone size: few
J gene: TRBJ2-3
V gene: TRBV7-3
D gene: .
CDR3 DNA: TGTGCCAGCAGCTTAGGGGGGGGGCCAGATACGCAGTATTTT
CDR3 protein: CASSLGGGPDTQYF

clone size: .
J gene: TRBJ1-1
V gene: TRBV5-1
D gene: .
CDR3 DNA: TGCGCCAGCAGCGCCCGATGGCGCGTTGAGTCTGAAGCTTTCTTT
CDR3 protein: CASSARWRVESEAFF

clone size: .
J gene: TRBJ2-7
V gene: TRBV20-1
D gene: TRBD2
CDR3 DNA: TGCAGTGCTTCCCGGAGCGGGGTCGTCTACGAGCAGTACTTC
CDR3 protein: CSASRSGVVYEQYF

clone size: few
J gene: TRBJ2-1
V gene: TRBV5-1
D gene: TRBD2
CDR3 DNA: TGCGCCAGCAGCTTGACTAGCGCGGGAGAGCAGTTCTTC
CDR3 protein: CASSLTSAGEQFF

clone size: .
J gene: TRBJ2-5
V gene: TRBV10-3
D gene: TRBD2
CDR3 DNA: TGTGCCATCAGCCCAGCGGGAGCGCTAGAGACCCAGTACTTC
CDR3 protein: CAISPAGALETQYF

clone size: .
J gene: TRBJ1-2
V gene: TRBV29-1
D gene: TRBD1
CDR3 DNA: TGCAGCGTTTCCGGGCGCAGGGGGTACTATGGCTACACCTTC
CDR3 protein: CSVSGRRGYYGYTF

clone size: few
J gene: TRBJ2-3
V gene: TRBV29-1
D gene: .
CDR3 DNA: TGCAGCGTTGAAGTATTGGCTGCTACAGATACGCAGTATTTT
CDR3 protein: CSVEVLAATDTQYF

clone size: .
J gene: TRBJ2-5
V gene: TRBV29-1
D gene: .
CDR3 DNA: TGCAGCGTTAATCTGACCTATCAAGAGACCCAGTACTTC
CDR3 protein: CSVNLTYQETQYF

clone size: .
J gene: TRBJ2-7
V gene: TRBV20-1
D gene: .
CDR3 DNA: TGCAGTGCTAGAGAGGAGGGGGCTGGTTCCTCCTACGAGCAGTACTTC
CDR3 protein: CSAREEGAGSSYEQYF

clone size: .
J gene: TRBJ2-7
V gene: TRBV29-1
D gene: .
CDR3 DNA: TGCAGCGTTGGCCGGGGGAACTACGAGCAGTACTTC
CDR3 protein: CSVGRGNYEQYF

clone size: .
J gene: TRBJ1-1
V gene: TRBV11-2
D gene: .
CDR3 DNA: TGTGCCAGCAGCTTAGATTTAACGGCTGAAGCTTTCTTT
CDR3 protein: CASSLDLTAEAFF

clone size: few
J gene: TRBJ2-3
V gene: TRBV5-1
D gene: .
CDR3 DNA: TGCGCCAGCAGCTTGTGGGGTCCCCCCACAGATACGCAGTATTTT
CDR3 protein: CASSLWGPPTDTQYF

clone size: few
J gene: TRBJ1-2
V gene: TRBV5-1
D gene: TRBD1
CDR3 DNA: TGCGCCAGCAGCTTGAGGACAGGGGGAAACTATGGCTACACCTTC
CDR3 protein: CASSLRTGGNYGYTF

clone size: few
J gene: TRBJ2-7
V gene: TRBV4-2
D gene: .
CDR3 DNA: TGTGCCAGCAGCCAAGTCTCGGGACGGATGTACTTC
CDR3 protein: CASSQVSGRMYF

clone size: .
J gene: TRBJ1-5
V gene: TRBV20-1
D gene: .
CDR3 DNA: TGCAGTGCTACAGGGCTTAGACAGCCCCAGCATTTT
CDR3 protein: CSATGLRQPQHF

clone size: .
J gene: TRBJ2-3
V gene: TRBV12-3/TRBV12-4
D gene: TRBD1
CDR3 DNA: TGTGCCAGCAGTTTGCAGGGGGTGTCTCTAGATACGCAGTATTTT
CDR3 protein: CASSLQGVSLDTQYF

clone size: few
J gene: TRBJ2-5
V gene: TRBV7-2
D gene: .
CDR3 DNA: TGTGCCAGCAGCTTAGCGCGGGGCAGCCAAGAGACCCAGTACTTC
CDR3 protein: CASSLARGSQETQYF

clone size: .
J gene: TRBJ2-7
V gene: TRBV29-1
D gene: .
CDR3 DNA: TGCAGCGCCGGGGATAAGGATGGCTACGAGCAGTACTTC
CDR3 protein: CSAGDKDGYEQYF

clone size: few
J gene: TRBJ2-5
V gene: TRBV7-9
D gene: TRBD2
CDR3 DNA: TGTGCCAGCAGCTTAATCTTCGCGGGGGGGTTTGAGACCCAGTACTTC
CDR3 protein: CASSLIFAGGFETQYF

clone size: few
J gene: TRBJ2-2
V gene: TRBV12-3/TRBV12-4
D gene: TRBD2
CDR3 DNA: TGTGCCAGCAGTTTATTCGGACTAGCGGGAGCCGGGGAGCTGTTTTTT
CDR3 protein: CASSLFGLAGAGELFF